The 32 T cell receptor beta chains in this list originate from one sample, sequenced in a study of cytomegalovirus exposure and HLA in healthy donors. The PCR had 60 Vbeta and 13 Jbeta primers. Libraries were prepared by immunoSEQ multiplex PCR; TCRdb keeps only in-frame clonotypes and omits some of them. The sample includes about 190,000 clones, about 69% of them seen just once. The sequencing sample was made of PBMCs. The receptors derive from a man in his thirties or forties in good health and CMV-seropositive.

The V gene is TRBV6-8, the J gene TRBJ2-5, with a tentative D call TRBD1 (5 bases). Germline V gene lookup returns CDR1 MNHGY and CDR2 SAAAGT. Trimming removed 6 bases from V and 5 bases from J, with 10 bases in between. This CDR3 region has 12 residues. Here the CDR3 reads CASRGPLETQYF. For the CDR3, the DNA is TGTGCCAGCAGGGGGCCCTTGGAGACCCAGTACTTC.

The gene calls are TRBV7-9 and TRBJ2-6, with 8 positions matching TRBD1. Germline V CDR1 and CDR2: SEHNR, FQNEAQ (reference sequence). V gave up 4 bases and J gave up 2 bases; unmatched junction bases: 4. This CDR3 region has 16 residues. CDR3 region: CASSSHRGAGANVLTF. The CDR3, as DNA: TGTGCCAGCAGCTCCCACAGGGGGGCTGGGGCCAACGTCCTGACTTTC.

This clone was recorded a few times. The chain combines TRBV29-1 with TRBJ1-1; no reliable D call. Deletions cut 0 bases from V and 0 bases from J, with 5 bases between. This CDR3 is built from 13 residues. Germline V gives CDR1 SQVTM, CDR2 ANQGSEA. The CDR3, as DNA: TGCAGCGTTGAAGATCAGATGAACACTGAAGCTTTCTTT. Translating gives CSVEDQMNTEAFF.

The chain has TRBV10-1 and TRBJ1-1, with D possibly matching TRBD1 (5 bases). The germline gives CDR1 WNHNN, CDR2 SYGVQD (reference sequence). The CDR3 is made up of 17 amino acids. The V gene lost 1 base and the J gene lost 5 bases, with 20 bases spanning the gap. CDR3 protein: CASSEWARGMRRTEAFF. The CDR3 DNA follows: TGCGCCAGCAGTGAGTGGGCCCGGGGGATGCGAAGGACTGAAGCTTTCTTT.

The V call is TRBV2, the J call TRBJ1-2; D might be TRBD1 (5 bases). Per the germline V gene, CDR1 is SNHLY and CDR2 is FYNNEI. This CDR3 has 14 amino acids. Trimming pared 1 base from V and 5 bases from J, leaving 11 bases between. The CDR3 DNA sequence: TGTGCCAGCAGTGAAGGCGGCAGGGTGTATGGCTACACCTTC. Residues: CASSEGGRVYGYTF.

The chain combines TRBV18 with TRBJ2-7, with 10 bases fitting TRBD1. The CDR3 sequence is 16 residues long. Germline CDR1 and CDR2: KGHSH and LQKENI. The J segment lost 3 bases and the V segment lost 5 bases, leaving 10 bases of the junction unmatched. CDR3 coding DNA: TGTGCCAGCTCAGGGACGACAGGGGGCGGCTTCTACGAGCAGTACTTC. Protein: CASSGTTGGGFYEQYF.

Here the CDR3 reads CASSPDSSVSPLHF. In DNA form, the CDR3 reads TGTGCCAGCTCACCAGACAGCTCAGTTTCACCCCTCCACTTT. The chain couples TRBV18 to TRBJ1-6, with a weak D call TRBD1 (5 bases). Germline CDR1 reads KGHSH; CDR2 reads LQKENI. Trimming removed 2 bases from V and 9 bases from J, with 11 bases in between. The CDR3 extends over 14 amino acids.

The rearrangement uses TRBV18 and TRBJ2-1, with 12 bases that match TRBD1. V dropped 6 bases and J dropped 12; count of bases not matched to a gene: 9. CDR1 and CDR2 from the germline V gene are KGHSH and LQKENI. The CDR3 extends over 14 amino acids. CDR3 nucleotides: TGTGCCAGCTCGGTGGGACAGGGGGCCCCTGGGCAGTTCTTC. Translating gives CASSVGQGAPGQFF. Looking up the rest from reference TRBV18 and TRBJ2-1 gives the full variable domain: NAGVMQNPRHLVRRRGQEARLRCSPMKGHSHVYWYRQLPEEGLKFMVYLQKENIIDESGMPKERFSAEFPKEGPSILRIQQVVRGDSAAYFCASSVGQGAPGQFFGPGTRLTVL.

This clone was observed a handful of times. The DNA for the CDR3 is TGTGCCAGCAGCTCCTATACAGGGTTAACTAATGAAAAACTGTTTTTT. Translation gives CASSSYTGLTNEKLFF. The genes are TRBV5-6 and TRBJ1-4; weak D call: TRBD1 (6 bases). Trimming removed 3 bases from V and 1 base from J, with 13 bases in between. CDR1 and CDR2 (germline): SGHDT, YYEEEE. The CDR3 is 16 residues long.

J is TRBJ2-7 and V is TRBV11-3; the D gene is possibly TRBD2 (7 bases). Deletions cut 5 bases from V and 2 bases from J, with 13 bases between. Germline V lookup: CDR1 SGHNT, CDR2 YENEEA. The CDR3 runs to 14 residues. The CDR3 sequence is CASSPGGLPYEQYF. CDR3 sequence (DNA): TGTGCCAGCAGCCCCGGGGGGCTCCCCTACGAGCAGTACTTC. Using reference TRBV11-3 and TRBJ2-7 for the parts outside the CDR3, the full variable domain is EAGVVQSPRYKIIEKKQPVAFWCNPISGHNTLYWYLQNLGQGPELLIRYENEEAVDDSQLPKDRFSAERLKGVDSTLKIQPAELGDSAVYLCASSPGGLPYEQYFGPGTRLTVT.

CDR3: CASSPYGTGGTEAFF. Here the CDR3 DNA reads TGTGCCAGTAGCCCTTACGGGACAGGGGGAACTGAAGCTTTCTTT. J is TRBJ1-1 and V is TRBV19, with TRBD1 matching 11 bases. Trimming at V came to 6 bases and at J to 5 bases, leaving 8 bases not matched to a gene. This CDR3 is built from 15 residues. CDR1 and CDR2 from the germline V gene are LNHDA and SQIVND (reference sequence). Full variable domain (outside the CDR3, taken from reference TRBV19 and TRBJ1-1): DGGITQSPKYLFRKEGQNVTLSCEQNLNHDAMYWYRQDPGQGLRLIYYSQIVNDFQKGDIAEGYSVSREKKESFPLTVTSAQKNPTAFYLCASSPYGTGGTEAFFGQGTRLTVV.

In its sample, this clone was seen a few times. The chain has TRBV5-1 and TRBJ2-3; 13 bases fit TRBD2. The germline V gene has CDR1 SGHRS and CDR2 YFSETQ. The CDR3 sequence is 15 residues long. J gave up 4 bases and V 7 bases, and 6 bases lay outside the gene matches. The CDR3 is CASATTSGGADTQYF. The CDR3 DNA is TGCGCCAGCGCTACTACTAGCGGGGGGGCAGATACGCAGTATTTT.

This clone came up once. This rearrangement joins TRBV27 to TRBJ2-7; a possible D gene is TRBD1 (6 bases). Germline V gives CDR1 MNHEY, CDR2 SMNVEV (reference sequence). CDR3 length: 16 residues. The V end was cut by 3 bases, the J end by 0 bases, with 15 bases between. This CDR3 reads CASSFTPGHRSYEQYF. The CDR3, as DNA: TGTGCCAGCAGTTTCACTCCGGGACACCGCTCCTACGAGCAGTACTTC.

This clone was seen more than once but under ten times. This rearrangement joins TRBV4-1 to TRBJ2-2; 7 positions match TRBD2. The CDR3 is 15 residues long. J lost 4 bases, V lost 3 bases, and 5 bases had no gene match. Germline V gives CDR1 MGHRA, CDR2 YSYEKL. For the CDR3, the DNA is TGCGCCAGCAGCCAGCTAGCGGAGCCCACCGGGGAGCTGTTTTTT. Amino acids: CASSQLAEPTGELFF.

This clone was recorded a few times. This rearrangement joins TRBV7-8 to TRBJ2-7; 8 nucleotides align to TRBD1. CDR1 is SGHVS, CDR2 FQNEAQ, per germline. J lost 5 bases, V lost 1 base, and 7 bases had no gene match. This CDR3 has 15 residues. The CDR3 DNA reads as TGTGCCAGCAGCTTAGGACAGGGGACGTTACACGAGCAGTACTTC. Residues: CASSLGQGTLHEQYF.

The V gene is TRBV29-1, the J gene TRBJ2-7; D possibly corresponds to TRBD1 (5 bases). The germline V and J ends were trimmed by 6 bases and 2 bases, with 11 bases remaining between them. Germline CDR1 SQVTM, CDR2 ANQGSEA. This CDR3 has 12 residues. The CDR3 DNA reads as TGCAGCGTCGACGTGGGGCCCTACGAGCAGTACTTC. Translating gives CSVDVGPYEQYF.

V usage is TRBV29-1 and J usage is TRBJ2-1; 9 bases match TRBD2. The V and J ends lost 4 bases and 8 bases, in that order; junction bases with no gene match: 9. CDR3 size: 14 residues. Germline V gene lookup returns CDR1 SQVTM and CDR2 ANQGSEA. The CDR3 loop is CSVVGREGLYEQFF. The CDR3 DNA sequence: TGCAGCGTTGTGGGGCGGGAGGGCCTCTATGAGCAGTTCTTC.

The rearrangement uses TRBV4-1 and TRBJ2-2; D is uncertain. Germline values: CDR1 MGHRA, CDR2 YSYEKL. The V gene lost 1 base and the J gene lost 1 base, with 13 bases spanning the gap. The CDR3 loop spans 17 amino acids. The CDR3 is CASSQGATVQNTGELFF. CDR3 nucleotide sequence: TGCGCCAGCAGCCAAGGAGCTACTGTTCAGAACACCGGGGAGCTGTTTTTT.

The chain has TRBV19 and TRBJ2-6; 9 nucleotides match TRBD1. V was pared by 1 base and J by 0 bases, with 7 bases of the junction left unmatched. Germline V gene lookup returns CDR1 LNHDA and CDR2 SQIVND (reference sequence). CDR3 length: 19 amino acids. CDR3 nucleotide sequence: TGTGCCAGTAGTATAGGTTGGACAGGGGCTGCCTCTGGGGCCAACGTCCTGACTTTC. Translated, it gives CASSIGWTGAASGANVLTF.

A note on this clone: In this CDR3 the conserved last residue, phenylalanine or tryptophan, is missing, so a read error is likely. The chain recombines TRBV15 with TRBJ1-2; D remains ambiguous. V dropped 4 bases and J dropped 4 bases, with 22 bases sitting between them. Germline-derived CDR1 and CDR2 are LNHNV and YYDKDF (reference sequence). This CDR3 is built from 17 residues. CDR3 protein: CATSTLRLTLVGYGYTL. In DNA form, the CDR3 reads TGTGCCACCAGCACATTGAGACTAACTCTCGTCGGCTATGGCTACACCCTC.

J is TRBJ2-5 and V is TRBV28; TRBD2 is a possible D gene (7 bases). This CDR3 has 16 residues. The ends were cut back, 1 base at V and 0 bases at J, with 12 bases in the middle. CDR1 is MDHEN and CDR2 is SYDVKM in the germline V gene. CDR3 region: CASSLYRGAYQETQYF. In DNA form, the CDR3 reads TGTGCCAGCAGTTTATACCGGGGGGCGTACCAAGAGACCCAGTACTTC.

This chain links TRBV18 with TRBJ2-2; 9 positions match TRBD1. With 1 base clipped from V and 6 bases from J, the junction kept 0 bases outside the gene matches. The CDR3 runs to 14 residues. CDR1 and CDR2 from the germline V gene are KGHSH and LQKENI. CDR3: CASSPRQGAGELFF. The DNA of the CDR3 is TGTGCCAGCTCACCACGACAGGGGGCCGGGGAGCTGTTTTTT. Filled out from reference TRBV18 and TRBJ2-2, the complete variable domain reads NAGVMQNPRHLVRRRGQEARLRCSPMKGHSHVYWYRQLPEEGLKFMVYLQKENIIDESGMPKERFSAEFPKEGPSILRIQQVVRGDSAAYFCASSPRQGAGELFFGEGSRLTVL.

The genes are TRBV15 and TRBJ2-1, with TRBD2 matching over 10 bases. Germline CDR1 reads LNHNV; CDR2 reads YYDKDF (reference sequence). The CDR3 consists of 15 residues. Losses at the gene ends were 8 bases for V and 9 bases for J; bases not matched to a gene: 13. The CDR3 region has the DNA TGTGCCACCTTGGAAGCGGGAGGGCCAGGAGGTGAGCAGTTCTTC. It is translated as CATLEAGGPGGEQFF. Filled out from reference TRBV15 and TRBJ2-1, the complete variable domain reads DAMVIQNPRYQVTQFGKPVTLSCSQTLNHNVMYWYQQKSSQAPKLLFHYYDKDFNNEADTPDNFQSRRPNTSFCFLDIRSPGLGDTAMYLCATLEAGGPGGEQFFGPGTRLTVL.

This rearrangement joins TRBV5-1 to TRBJ2-5; TRBD2 aligns across 7 bases. Germline assignment: CDR1 SGHRS and CDR2 YFSETQ. The CDR3 contains 15 residues. V lost 0 bases, J lost 4 bases, and 6 bases stayed unmatched. CDR3 bases: TGCGCCAGCAGCTTGGTTGGCAGGGAGGGAGAGACCCAGTACTTC. Its translation is CASSLVGREGETQYF.

This chain links TRBV6-5 with TRBJ2-7, with 11 bases that match TRBD2. CDR3 size: 15 residues. Unmatched junction bases numbered 6, after V lost 5 bases and J lost 3 bases. Germline V gene sequence: CDR1 MNHEY, CDR2 SVGAGI. The CDR3 reads CASSHTSGGYYEQYF. DNA for the CDR3: TGTGCCAGCAGTCACACTAGCGGGGGCTACTACGAGCAGTACTTC.

This clone was seen a single time. The chain carries TRBV27 and TRBJ1-2; D not certain. CDR3 length equals 12 residues. The V end lost 3 bases, the J end lost 4 bases, and 6 bases lay between the germline ends. CDR1 is MNHEY, CDR2 SMNVEV, per germline (reference sequence). The CDR3 region is CASSFAGYGYTF. The CDR3 DNA reads TGTGCCAGCAGTTTCGCGGGCTATGGCTACACCTTC.

The CDR3 region has the DNA TGTGCCACCAGCAGTGTGTTGGGAGTCAACTATGGCTACACCTTC. As protein: CATSSVLGVNYGYTF. The rearrangement links TRBV15 to TRBJ1-2, with unresolved D. This CDR3 has 15 residues. Trimming removed 3 bases at V and 2 bases at J, with 13 bases between. The germline CDR1 and CDR2 sequences are LNHNV and YYDKDF (reference sequence).

CDR3 in DNA: TGTGCCAGCATTCAGGGGTATGGCTATGGCTACACCTTC. This gives the protein CASIQGYGYGYTF. V gene TRBV6-5 combines with J gene TRBJ1-2; possibly TRBD1 for D (6 bases). V was pared by 7 bases and J by 4 bases, with 13 bases between. The V gene's germline CDR1 is MNHEY and CDR2 SVGAGI. The CDR3 covers 13 residues.

The V gene is TRBV29-1, the J gene TRBJ1-3; 11 bases agree with TRBD1. The CDR3 spans 20 residues. The germline gives CDR1 SQVTM, CDR2 ANQGSEA. The V segment lost 4 bases and the J segment 0 bases; nucleotides outside the gene matches: 17. CDR3 DNA: TGCAGCGTTGCCCCCTCAGGACAGGGGGCCGCGCCGTCCTCTGGAAACACCATATATTTT. This encodes CSVAPSGQGAAPSSGNTIYF.

V usage is TRBV27 and J usage is TRBJ1-6, with 9 bases that match TRBD1. The CDR3 has 17 residues. CDR1 MNHEY and CDR2 SMNVEV come from the germline V gene (reference sequence). Trimming cost V 5 bases and J 7 bases; bases outside gene matches: 12. The CDR3 nucleotides are TGTGCCAGCAGTCTTAAGGGACAGGGTCTTTTAAATTCACCCCTCCACTTT. The encoded protein is CASSLKGQGLLNSPLHF.

This clone occurred once. This chain connects TRBV6-5 to TRBJ2-7; 7 positions match TRBD1. The CDR3 extends over 14 amino acids. J lost 2 bases, V lost 7 bases, and 8 bases had no gene match. Per germline, CDR1 MNHEY and CDR2 SVGAGI. CDR3 coding DNA: TGTGCCAGCACCTCCGACAGGGTGGCCTACGAGCAGTACTTC. It encodes CASTSDRVAYEQYF.

V is TRBV7-8 and J is TRBJ2-7; 7 nucleotides align to TRBD1. Germline assignment: CDR1 SGHVS and CDR2 FQNEAQ. With 5 bases clipped from V and 3 bases from J, the junction kept 10 bases outside the gene matches. The CDR3 is 15 residues long. The CDR3 DNA follows: TGTGCCAGCAGCCCCCACGGACAGGCAGGCTACGAGCAGTACTTC. It translates to CASSPHGQAGYEQYF.